This note documents a single T cell receptor beta chain sequence. Its antigen is currently unknown. This entry comes from a study of STAT5B mutations in CD4+ large granular lymphocyte leukemia. Germline V gene sequence: CDR1 SGHVS, CDR2 FNYEAQ. Trimming shortened V by 5 bases and J by 0 bases, and 16 bases separated the two germline ends. There are 17 residues in the CDR3. The table came from immunoSEQ multiplex PCR; TCRdb's copy has only in-frame clones and leaves some out. This sample has about 30,000 clones, with more than 70% found just once. General study points: Main leukemic clonotypes were patient-specific, but roughly 23% appeared at low frequency elsewhere. 8/27 top patient clones versus 2/35 control clones were TRBV06-family.

This TCR was sampled from a human donor in good health. V gene TRBV7-6 combines with J gene TRBJ1-4; D gene uncertain. The material sequenced was CD4+ T cells from blood buffy coats. CDR3 sequence: CASSARASIATNEKLFF. The CDR3 nucleotides are TGTGCCAGCAGCGCGCGGGCCTCAATTGCAACTAATGAAAAACTGTTTTTT. The whole variable domain, remainder taken from reference TRBV7-6 and TRBJ1-4, is GAGVSQSPRYKVTKRGQDVALRCDPISGHVSLYWYRQALGQGPEFLTYFNYEAQQDKSGLPNDRFSAERPEGSISTLTIQRTEQRDSAMYRCASSARASIATNEKLFFGSGTQLSVL.